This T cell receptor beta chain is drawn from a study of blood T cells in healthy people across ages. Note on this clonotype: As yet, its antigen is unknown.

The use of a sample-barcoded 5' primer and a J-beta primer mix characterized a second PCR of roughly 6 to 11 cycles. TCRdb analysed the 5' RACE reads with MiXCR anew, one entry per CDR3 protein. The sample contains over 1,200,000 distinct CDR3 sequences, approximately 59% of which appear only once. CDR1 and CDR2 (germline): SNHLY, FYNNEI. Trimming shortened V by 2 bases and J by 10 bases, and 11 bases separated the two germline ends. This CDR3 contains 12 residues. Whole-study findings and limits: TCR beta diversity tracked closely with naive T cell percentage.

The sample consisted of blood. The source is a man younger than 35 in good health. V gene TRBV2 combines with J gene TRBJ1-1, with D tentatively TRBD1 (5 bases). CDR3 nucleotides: TGTGCCAGCAGTGAACTTGGGGCGCGAGCTTTCTTT. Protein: CASSELGARAFF.